The present T cell receptor beta chain was sequenced within a study of blood T cell repertoires in COVID-19. Study-level background: Some COVID-19 samples were acute and others convalescent; all came from the United States, Italy and Spain.

Authors' methods: Nucleated cell counts were estimated from reference gene primer amplification. Produced via immunoSEQ multiplex PCR; TCRdb's table is partial and in-frame only. Clone size and the V and J calls come from that table; the DNA yielded D and trimming. The table has some 190,000 clones, more than 75% seen once. Per the germline V gene, CDR1 is SGHRS and CDR2 is YFSETQ. There are 15 residues in the CDR3. V was clipped by 0 bases and J by 7 bases; unmatched bases: 6. The clonotype originates from a woman between 45 and 60 years old with acute COVID-19. This chain links TRBV5-1 with TRBJ1-4; the match to TRBD1 covers 7 bases. Sequencing was performed on PBMCs or T cells enriched from blood (not recorded which). CDR3 DNA sequence: TGCGCCAGCAGCTTGGGAGGGGGCGCAGGTGAAAAACTGTTTTTT. Its protein product is CASSLGGGAGEKLFF.